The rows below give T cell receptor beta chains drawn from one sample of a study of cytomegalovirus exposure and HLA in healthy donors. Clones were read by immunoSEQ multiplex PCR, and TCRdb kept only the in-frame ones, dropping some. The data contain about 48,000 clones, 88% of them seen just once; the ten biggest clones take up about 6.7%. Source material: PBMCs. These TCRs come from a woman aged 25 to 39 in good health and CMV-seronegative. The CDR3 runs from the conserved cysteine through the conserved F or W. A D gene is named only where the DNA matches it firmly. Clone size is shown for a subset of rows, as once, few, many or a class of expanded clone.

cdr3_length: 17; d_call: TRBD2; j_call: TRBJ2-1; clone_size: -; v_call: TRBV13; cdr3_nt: TGTGCCAGCAGCTTTCGGTACGGGAGCGGGGCTTACAATGAGCAGTTCTTC; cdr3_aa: CASSFRYGSGAYNEQFF
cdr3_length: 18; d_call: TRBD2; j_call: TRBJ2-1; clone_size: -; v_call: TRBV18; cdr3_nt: TGTGCCAGCTCACCCGGGACTAGCGGGATAGTCTCCTACAATGAGCAGTTCTTC; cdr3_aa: CASSPGTSGIVSYNEQFF
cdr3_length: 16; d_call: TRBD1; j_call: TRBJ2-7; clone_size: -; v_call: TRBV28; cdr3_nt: TGTGCCAGCAGCTCACCGAGGGACAGGGCCTCCTACGAGCAGTACTTC; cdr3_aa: CASSSPRDRASYEQYF
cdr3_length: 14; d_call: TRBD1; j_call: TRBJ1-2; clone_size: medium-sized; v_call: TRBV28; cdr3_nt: TGTGCCAGCAGTTTTAATAGGGGGCTTCGGGGCTACACCTTC; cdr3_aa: CASSFNRGLRGYTF
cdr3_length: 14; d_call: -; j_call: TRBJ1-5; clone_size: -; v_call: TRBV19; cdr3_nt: TGTGCCACCCGATCTCCCTGGCCCAATCAGCCCCAGCATTTT; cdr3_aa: CATRSPWPNQPQHF
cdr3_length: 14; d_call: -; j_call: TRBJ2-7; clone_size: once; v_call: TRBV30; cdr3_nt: TGTGCCTGGAGTGAAGGGACACCTTCCTACGAGCAGTACTTC; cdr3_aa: CAWSEGTPSYEQYF
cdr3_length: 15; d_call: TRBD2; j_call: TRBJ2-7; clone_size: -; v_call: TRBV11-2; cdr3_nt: TGTGCCAGCAGCTTGACTAGCGGGATATCCTACGAGCAGTACTTC; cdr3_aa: CASSLTSGISYEQYF
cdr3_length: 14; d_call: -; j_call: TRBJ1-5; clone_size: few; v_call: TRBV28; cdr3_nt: TGTGCCAGCGCTTCGGGGAGGGCCCGTCAGCCCCAGCATTTT; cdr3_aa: CASASGRARQPQHF
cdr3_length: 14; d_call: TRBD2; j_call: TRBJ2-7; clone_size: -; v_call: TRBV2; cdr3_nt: TGTGCCAGCAGTGTTCCAGCGGGAGCCGACGAGCAGTACTTC; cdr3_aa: CASSVPAGADEQYF
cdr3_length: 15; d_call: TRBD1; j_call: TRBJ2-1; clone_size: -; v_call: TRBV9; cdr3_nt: TGTGCCAGCAGCGATAGGGACAGGGAATACAATGAGCAGTTCTTC; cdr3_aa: CASSDRDREYNEQFF
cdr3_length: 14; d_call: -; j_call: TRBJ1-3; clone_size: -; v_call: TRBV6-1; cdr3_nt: TGTGCCAGCAGTGAACAGGGATCTGGAAACACCATATATTTT; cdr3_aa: CASSEQGSGNTIYF
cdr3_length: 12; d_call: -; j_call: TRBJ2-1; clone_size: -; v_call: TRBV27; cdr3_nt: TGTGCCAGCCCCGTCGGGTACAATGAGCAGTTCTTC; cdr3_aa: CASPVGYNEQFF